The sequence of this TCR beta chain was determined in a study of T cells after yellow fever vaccination. One entry per CDR3 protein results from TCRdb running MiXCR on the 5' RACE reads. This sample has fewer than 350,000 distinct CDR3 sequences; 3.5% to 4.5% occur once, and the top ten carry approximately 19%. This clonotype has more than one count but fewer than ten. The target antigen is unknown. Trimming removed 0 bases at V and 7 bases at J, with 12 bases between. CDR1 and CDR2 (germline): LNHNV, YYDKDF (reference sequence). CDR3 length: 14 residues. Whole-study results and caveats: Abundant clonotypes (contaminants from the bulk population) could be present in FACS-sorted repertoires. The secondary T-cell response peaked on day 5, not day 15, but was weaker.

The TCR comes from a man aged 18 to 30 who received the YFV17D yellow fever vaccine. This rearrangement joins TRBV15 to TRBJ1-1; possibly TRBD1 for D (6 bases). Here the sequenced sample was PBMCs, taken 15 days after the yellow fever booster vaccination. CDR3 DNA: TGTGCCACCAGCAGAGAAGGCGGACAGCTTGAAGCTTTCTTT. Protein product: CATSREGGQLEAFF.